This paragraph reports one T cell receptor beta chain. This entry is derived from a study of T cell changes during pregnancy in multiple sclerosis. This CDR3 has 16 residues. V was shortened by 3 bases and J by 3 bases, with 17 bases between the two germline ends. Germline CDR1 is SGHVS and CDR2 is FQNEAQ. TCRdb's copy holds only in-frame clones and misses some; the assay was immunoSEQ multiplex PCR. The table includes around 30,000 clones, more than 75% detected once. The specimen was CD8+ T cells from peripheral blood mononuclear cells, collected after pregnancy. The V call is TRBV7-8, the J call TRBJ1-2; no definite D call. This receptor was obtained from a female donor with multiple sclerosis, enrolled in a pregnancy study. CDR3 coding DNA: TGTGCCAGCAGCTTTCCAAGTGGGGAGGCGGACTATGGCTACACCTTC. This encodes CASSFPSGEADYGYTF. Full variable domain (missing parts from reference TRBV7-8 and TRBJ1-2): GAGVSQSPRYKVAKRGQDVALRCDPISGHVSLFWYQQALGQGPEFLTYFQNEAQLDKSGLPSDRFFAERPEGSVSTLKIQRTQQEDSAVYLCASSFPSGEADYGYTFGSGTRLTVV.